The 27 T cell receptor beta chains presented below share a single source sample, sequenced in a study of T cell repertoires in cytomegalovirus infection. TCRdb re-analysed the reads in MiXCR, keeping a single row per CDR3 protein. The table has 680,000 or so distinct CDR3 sequences, roughly a third seen once. The specimen sequenced was PBMCs. These receptors were obtained from a human donor in good health (CMV status not recorded). Some clones in this sample may be carry-over from other donors' samples.

The rearrangement links TRBV27 to TRBJ2-1, with 7 bases aligning to TRBD1. The V gene's germline CDR1 is MNHEY and CDR2 SMNVEV (reference sequence). The V and J ends lost 4 bases and 10 bases, in that order; junction bases with no gene match: 7. CDR3 size: 13 residues. CDR3 protein: CASSSSVGGEQFF. The DNA for the CDR3 is TGTGCCAGCAGTTCCTCCGTAGGGGGCGAGCAGTTCTTC.

This clonotype occurred a few times. The rearrangement joins TRBV10-2 to TRBJ1-1; D remains ambiguous. V lost 3 bases and J 0 bases, leaving 11 bases between the germline ends. Germline V gene sequence: CDR1 WSHSY, CDR2 SAAADI. This CDR3 is 15 amino acids long. The CDR3 protein is CASSESQLLNTEAFF. DNA for the CDR3: TGCGCCAGCAGTGAATCGCAACTTTTGAACACTGAAGCTTTCTTT.

Worth noting for this clonotype: A much larger clone differs from this one at a single base, so this may be a read error. The CDR3 does not end in the conserved phenylalanine or tryptophan, so this is likely a read error. The chain links TRBV7-9 to TRBJ2-6, with a possible D match to TRBD1 (6 bases). CDR1 and CDR2 (germline): SEHNR, FQNEAQ (reference sequence). The CDR3 spans 18 residues. V lost 7 bases and J lost 2, with 21 bases in between. The CDR3: CASNPGTGQKAGANVLTL. The DNA of the CDR3 is TGTGCCAGCAATCCCGGTACAGGGCAAAAAGCTGGGGCCAACGTCCTGACTTTA.

The table lists this clonotype with many counts. The chain combines TRBV7-2 with TRBJ2-7, with a weak D call TRBD2 (6 bases). CDR3 length equals 14 residues. V lost 8 bases to trimming and J lost 4 bases, with 18 bases between them. CDR1 SGHTA and CDR2 FQGNSA come from the germline V gene. The DNA of the CDR3 is TGTGCCAGCGGGACGGGAGAAATAATTTACGAGCAGTACTTC. This codes for CASGTGEIIYEQYF.

CDR3 nucleotides: TGTGCCAGCAGATCCAGGGGCGGCTGGGAGACCCAGTACTTC. It yields the protein CASRSRGGWETQYF. The V and J genes are TRBV27 and TRBJ2-5, with a possible D match to TRBD1 (6 bases). Per the germline V gene, CDR1 is MNHEY and CDR2 is SMNVEV (reference sequence). There are 14 residues in the CDR3. V was cut by 6 bases and J by 5 bases, with 16 bases left in between.

This clonotype was observed a handful of times. This sequence joins TRBV28 and TRBJ2-3; D remains unclear. With 6 bases removed from V and 1 base from J, the gap between germline ends came to 11 bases. CDR1 MDHEN and CDR2 SYDVKM come from the germline V gene. CDR3 length equals 14 residues. The chain's CDR3 is CASRFLSGTDTQYF. CDR3 sequence (DNA): TGTGCCAGCAGGTTCTTATCAGGCACAGATACGCAGTATTTT.

This clonotype was observed a handful of times. The chain uses TRBV4-2 and TRBJ2-7; D call uncertain. V dropped 2 bases and J dropped 3 bases, with 8 bases sitting between them. Germline V gene data show CDR1 as LGHNA and CDR2 as YNFKEQ. This CDR3 has 13 amino acids. DNA for the CDR3: TGTGCCAGCAGCCAATTGGGGTTCTACGAGCAGTACTTC. Protein: CASSQLGFYEQYF.

The rearrangement links TRBV25-1 to TRBJ2-2, with 9 positions matching TRBD1. This CDR3 region has 16 residues. Germline lookup yields CDR1 MGHDK and CDR2 SYGVNS. Trimming cost V 1 base and J 5 bases; bases outside gene matches: 5. The CDR3 loop is CASSESGTGRTGELFF. CDR3 in DNA: TGTGCCAGCAGTGAATCTGGGACAGGGCGGACCGGGGAGCTGTTTTTT.

To note about this clonotype: A much larger clone lies one base from this, so it may be a read error. The V call is TRBV6-1, the J call TRBJ1-2; the D is unclear. The CDR3 is made up of 14 amino acids. Germline V gives CDR1 MNHNS, CDR2 SASEGT. The V and J ends lost 0 bases and 8 bases respectively, with 13 bases between them. In DNA, the CDR3 is TGTGCCAGCAGTGAAGCGATGGTACAGAGGGGCTACACCTTC. Translated, it gives CASSEAMVQRGYTF.

This chain connects TRBV28 to TRBJ2-7; D possibly matches TRBD1 or TRBD2 (6 bases each). From germline, CDR1 is MDHEN and CDR2 SYDVKM. The germline V and J ends were trimmed by 11 bases and 0 bases, with 14 bases remaining between them. This CDR3 spans 13 amino acids. This CDR3 reads CAAGHSSSYEQYF. In DNA form, the CDR3 reads TGTGCCGCGGGACACTCGAGCTCCTACGAGCAGTACTTC.

This clonotype showed up just a few times. The chain uses TRBV6-2 or TRBV6-3 and TRBJ2-2; D uncertain. The CDR3 extends over 17 amino acids. CDR1 MNHEY and CDR2 SVGEGT come from the germline V gene. V was cut by 4 bases and J by 4 bases, with 19 bases left in between. In DNA form, the CDR3 reads TGTGCCAGCAGTTCGGCTGGATCCTGGTTGGGCACCGGGGAGCTGTTTTTT. Translation gives CASSSAGSWLGTGELFF.

This clonotype has just one count. A much larger clone differs from this one at a single base, so this may be a read error. The final CDR3 position lacks the conserved phenylalanine or tryptophan, pointing to a likely read error. The chain joins TRBV7-2 to TRBJ2-5; 7 nucleotides match TRBD1. CDR1 is SGHTA, CDR2 FQGNSA, per germline. V gave up 5 bases and J gave up 1 base; unmatched junction bases: 13. The CDR3 is 17 amino acids. The chain's CDR3 is CASSPRRQGTGQETQYS. The CDR3 DNA follows: TGTGCCAGCAGCCCCCGCCGACAGGGTACAGGCCAAGAGACCCAGTACTCC.

The V call is TRBV7-2, the J call TRBJ2-2; 9 nucleotides match TRBD2. The CDR3 is 16 residues long. Trimming cost V 0 bases and J 6 bases; bases outside gene matches: 5. Per germline, CDR1 SGHTA and CDR2 FQGNSA. DNA of the CDR3: TGTGCCAGCAGCTTAGCTGGTAGCGGGAGATCCGGGGAGCTGTTTTTT. It yields the protein CASSLAGSGRSGELFF.

The chain combines TRBV7-9 with TRBJ1-1; 7 bases line up with TRBD1. Germline CDR1 reads SEHNR; CDR2 reads FQNEAQ (reference sequence). The CDR3 loop spans 17 amino acids. V trimming: 5 bases; J trimming: 3 bases; junction bases outside the gene matches: 15. This chain's CDR3 is CASSDSTGKRFDTEAFF. The CDR3 nucleotides read TGTGCCAGCAGCGATTCGACAGGGAAGCGTTTCGACACTGAAGCTTTCTTT.

The rearrangement joins TRBV25-1 to TRBJ1-5; 8 bases are a match to TRBD1. The CDR3 is made up of 16 amino acids. With V trimmed by 1 base and J by 2 bases, 4 bases remained unmatched. CDR1 and CDR2 from the germline V gene are MGHDK and SYGVNS. The CDR3 is CASSEWDRSGNQPQHF. The CDR3 DNA sequence: TGTGCCAGCAGTGAATGGGACAGGTCGGGCAATCAGCCCCAGCATTTT.

In the case of this clonotype: Possible read error: a much larger clone is one base away. This CDR3 fails to terminate in the conserved phenylalanine or tryptophan, so it likely reflects a read error. This chain connects TRBV7-2 to TRBJ2-4; D possibly corresponds to TRBD2 (7 bases). The V and J ends lost 5 bases and 8 bases respectively, with 16 bases between them. Looked up from germline, CDR1 is SGHTA and CDR2 is FQGNSA. This CDR3 is 14 amino acids long. CDR3 amino acids: CASSKGGAGDIQYS. The CDR3 DNA follows: TGTGCCAGCAGCAAAGGGGGGGCTGGGGACATTCAGTACTCC.

The sample holds a few counts of this clonotype. The chain is built from TRBV6-5 and TRBJ1-2; perhaps TRBD1 as D (5 bases). This CDR3 comprises 17 residues. V lost 6 bases to trimming and J lost 2 bases, with 22 bases between them. The germline gives CDR1 MNHEY, CDR2 SVGAGI. As DNA, the CDR3 is TGTGCCAGCAGCCCACGGGGGACGGGCAGAGGCAACTATGGCTACACCTTC. This sequence encodes CASSPRGTGRGNYGYTF.

This chain joins TRBV6-5 and TRBJ2-7; 7 positions agree with TRBD1. V gave up 0 bases and J gave up 3 bases; unmatched junction bases: 8. CDR3 length: 16 residues. The germline gives CDR1 MNHEY, CDR2 SVGAGI. DNA of the CDR3: TGTGCCAGCAGTTACTCGGGAAACAGGGGTAGCTACGAGCAGTACTTC. Amino acid sequence: CASSYSGNRGSYEQYF.

J is TRBJ1-5 and V is TRBV28; D is possibly TRBD1 (6 bases). Germline V gene data show CDR1 as MDHEN and CDR2 as SYDVKM. CDR3 length: 16 amino acids. Trimming shortened V by 6 bases and J by 1 base, and 16 bases separated the two germline ends. The DNA of the CDR3 is TGTGCCAGCAGAGTATCCAGGGGATCGAGCAATCAGCCCCAGCATTTT. Amino acid sequence: CASRVSRGSSNQPQHF.

The chain uses TRBV10-1 and TRBJ2-4; TRBD1 or TRBD2 may be the D gene (5 bases each). Germline V CDR1 and CDR2: WNHNN, SYGVQD (reference sequence). CDR3 length: 14 residues. V lost 5 bases and J lost 11, with 19 bases in between. CDR3 amino acids: CASSKTGRPEVQYF. CDR3 DNA sequence: TGCGCCAGCAGTAAAACGGGACGGCCGGAGGTTCAGTACTTC.

V is TRBV7-6 and J is TRBJ1-4; 8 nucleotides line up with TRBD1. V was pared by 1 base and J by 8 bases, with 3 bases of the junction left unmatched. Germline V gene lookup returns CDR1 SGHVS and CDR2 FNYEAQ. This CDR3 is built from 14 residues. CDR3 sequence (DNA): TGTGCCAGCAGCTTAGAGGACAGGGCCGAAAAACTGTTTTTT. Translated, it gives CASSLEDRAEKLFF.

This clonotype occurred a few times. The chain is built from TRBV7-9 and TRBJ1-1, with 9 bases matching TRBD1. The CDR3 extends over 15 amino acids. In germline, CDR1 is SEHNR, CDR2 FQNEAQ (reference sequence). The junction had 9 bases not matched to a gene; V was cut back by 5 bases and J by 5 bases. The CDR3 loop reads CASSDEQGAFTEAFF. Here the CDR3 DNA reads TGTGCCAGCAGCGATGAACAGGGGGCATTTACTGAAGCTTTCTTT. Full variable domain (missing parts from reference TRBV7-9 and TRBJ1-1): DTGVSQNPRHKITKRGQNVTFRCDPISEHNRLYWYRQTLGQGPEFLTYFQNEAQLEKSRLLSDRFSAERPKGSFSTLEIQRTEQGDSAMYLCASSDEQGAFTEAFFGQGTRLTVV.

Comment on this clonotype: Here the CDR3 omits its conserved ending phenylalanine or tryptophan, so a read error is the likely source. The chain combines TRBV7-2 with TRBJ2-1; 7 positions match TRBD1. Germline V gene lookup returns CDR1 SGHTA and CDR2 FQGNSA. V dropped 2 bases and J dropped 6; count of bases not matched to a gene: 7. This CDR3 region has 15 residues. CDR3 sequence: CASSLRDSAFNEQFL. CDR3 in DNA: TGTGCCAGCAGCTTAAGGGACAGCGCCTTCAATGAGCAGTTCTTA.

As for this clonotype: Sequence at one end of the junction differs from germline and may be a read error. This sequence joins TRBV7-2 and TRBJ1-1; TRBD1 might be the D (6 bases). This CDR3 has 15 amino acids. Germline values: CDR1 SGHTA, CDR2 FQGNSA. In DNA, the CDR3 is TGTGCCAGCAGACGCGACCCAGGGGTGGGCACTGAAGCTTCCTTT. Its protein is CASRRDPGVGTEASF.

This clonotype was seen ten or more times. The CDR3 here is CASSSDAGTDTQYF. The CDR3 DNA reads TGTGCCAGCAGCTCGGACGCCGGCACAGATACGCAGTATTTT. The chain has TRBV7-2 and TRBJ2-3; D unresolved. The CDR3 loop spans 14 amino acids. Germline CDR1 reads SGHTA; CDR2 reads FQGNSA. Trimming shortened V by 4 bases and J by 1 base, and 9 bases separated the two germline ends.

This clonotype was picked up a small number of times. V and J are TRBV12-3 or TRBV12-4 and TRBJ2-1; a possible D gene is TRBD1 (5 bases). The V end was cut by 6 bases, the J end by 9 bases, with 21 bases between. The CDR3 has 15 residues. CDR3: CASSPQGLHTGEQFF. The CDR3 bases are TGTGCCAGCAGCCCTCAGGGTCTTCATACGGGTGAGCAGTTCTTC.

This clonotype showed up just a few times. The chain carries TRBV7-8 and TRBJ1-2; possible D gene TRBD1, 5 bases. Germline CDR1 reads SGHVS; CDR2 reads FQNEAQ. There are 14 residues in the CDR3. V lost 4 bases, J lost 4 bases, and 13 bases lay in between. The CDR3 here is CASSWGRNGYGYTF. In DNA, the CDR3 is TGTGCCAGCAGCTGGGGGAGGAATGGCTATGGCTACACCTTC.